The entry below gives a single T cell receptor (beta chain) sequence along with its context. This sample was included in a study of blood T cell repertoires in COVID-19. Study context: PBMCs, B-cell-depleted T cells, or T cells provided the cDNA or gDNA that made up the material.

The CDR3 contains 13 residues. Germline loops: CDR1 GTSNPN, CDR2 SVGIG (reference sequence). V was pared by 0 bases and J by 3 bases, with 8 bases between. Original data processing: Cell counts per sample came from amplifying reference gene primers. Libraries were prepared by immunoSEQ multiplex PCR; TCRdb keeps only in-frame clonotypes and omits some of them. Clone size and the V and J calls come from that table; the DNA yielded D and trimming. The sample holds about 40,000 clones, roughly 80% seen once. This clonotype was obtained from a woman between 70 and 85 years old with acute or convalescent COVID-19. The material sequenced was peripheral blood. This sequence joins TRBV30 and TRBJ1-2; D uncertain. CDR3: CAWSVQEYYGYTF. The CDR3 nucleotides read TGTGCCTGGAGTGTTCAAGAGTACTATGGCTACACCTTC.